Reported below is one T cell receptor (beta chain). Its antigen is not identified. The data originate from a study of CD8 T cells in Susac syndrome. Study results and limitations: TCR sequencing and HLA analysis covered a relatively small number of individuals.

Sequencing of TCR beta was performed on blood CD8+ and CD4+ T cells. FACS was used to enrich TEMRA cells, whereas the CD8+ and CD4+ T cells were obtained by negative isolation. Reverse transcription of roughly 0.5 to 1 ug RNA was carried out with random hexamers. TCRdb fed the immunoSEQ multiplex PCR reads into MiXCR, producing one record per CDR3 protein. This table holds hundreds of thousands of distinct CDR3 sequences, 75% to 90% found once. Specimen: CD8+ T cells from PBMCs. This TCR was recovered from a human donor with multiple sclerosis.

CDR3 bases: TGTGCCAGCAGCGGGCCGAGGAGTGAGCAGTTCTTC. It encodes CASSGPRSEQFF. The V call is TRBV5-6, the J call TRBJ2-1; D gene uncertain. This CDR3 has 12 amino acids. Germline V gene lookup returns CDR1 SGHDT and CDR2 YYEEEE. The V gene lost 4 bases and the J gene lost 9 bases, with 11 bases spanning the gap.